The sequence of this T cell receptor beta chain was determined in a study of T-cell reconstitution after alpha-beta-depleted transplantation in children (dated by TCRdb to the mid-2010s). Regarding the research as a whole: Using TCR repertoire profiling, the study quantitatively followed how T-cell immune reconstitution unfolded in children after TCRalphabeta/CD19-depleted allogeneic hematopoietic cell transplantation.

CDR1 SGHKS and CDR2 YYEKEE are derived from the germline V gene (reference sequence). The CDR3 spans 16 residues, from the cysteine through the phenylalanine. The CDR3 DNA has 48 bases and is translated from base 1. Relative to germline, V is missing 4 bases and J is missing 6 bases, with 12 bases of the junction outside any gene match. Worth noting for this clonotype: The antigen it binds to is not known. It has no much larger one-base neighbor in the sample; base qualities were not kept.

Libraries were constructed by PCR. Sequencing took place on an Illumina HiSeq 2500. TCR libraries were prepared with molecular barcoding, using unique molecular identifiers to normalize TCRbeta repertoire quantification. TCRdb trimmed the raw reads at Q25, called clones with MiXCR and kept productive beta chains. Duplicate CDR3 protein sequences are folded into a single record with the most common DNA and genes. The sample table holds about 500,000 distinct CDR3 sequences, of which roughly 33% were seen once. The ten largest clones represent more than 2% of the sample. The chain is assembled from TRBV5-5 and TRBJ2-1, and TRBD2 matches 8 of the central bases. The origin of this receptor is a human donor who donated a stem cell graft to a child with aplastic anemia. The input for sequencing was PBMCs from the stem cell graft donor, taken from the stem cell graft. The CDR3 reads CASSPTGLGEINEQFF. The DNA sequence reads TGTGCCAGCAGCCCGACGGGACTAGGGGAAATCAATGAGCAGTTCTTC.